Here is one T cell receptor beta chain with its context. Cells designated naive CD8 were CD45RO-negative and were positively selected for CCR7, with terminally differentiated effector memory CD45RA+ cells excluded. The ends were cut back, 1 base at V and 0 bases at J, with 11 bases in the middle. CDR1 and CDR2 (germline): SGHDT, YYEEEE. This CDR3 contains 15 residues. This sample stems from a study of shared clonotypes between healthy human individuals. The table came from immunoSEQ multiplex PCR; TCRdb's copy has only in-frame clones and leaves some out. The table records under 2,000,000 clones, approximately 94% of them present only once.

Sequences were obtained from naive CD8+ T cells sorted from blood. This chain uses TRBV5-6 with TRBJ2-7; TRBD1 is a possible D gene (6 bases). The sequence was obtained from a man aged 18 to 30 in good health. The CDR3 spells CASSLWTEGSYEQYF. CDR3 sequence (DNA): TGTGCCAGCAGCTTGTGGACAGAAGGCTCCTACGAGCAGTACTTC.